This TCR beta chain came from a study of control samples from healthy donors and cancer patients. This table comes from immunoSEQ multiplex PCR, and its TCRdb copy is limited to in-frame clones, with some not included. The sample contains about 35,000 clones, approximately 93% of which appear only once. This CDR3 region has 14 residues. CDR1 is MNHEY and CDR2 is SVGAGI in the germline V gene. V was clipped by 5 bases and J by 1 base; unmatched bases: 2. This receptor was taken from a man aged 40-55 years with colorectal cancer. Sequenced input: PBMCs. The V gene is TRBV6-5, the J gene TRBJ1-1; TRBD1 matches 9 bases. This CDR3 reads CASSTTGGNTEAFF. Here the CDR3 DNA reads TGTGCCAGCAGTACGACAGGGGGGAACACTGAAGCTTTCTTT.